These T cell receptor beta chains were read from a single sample in a study of blood T cell repertoires in COVID-19. Libraries were prepared by immunoSEQ multiplex PCR; TCRdb keeps only in-frame clonotypes and omits some of them. The top ten clones hold around 2% of a sample with under 300,000 clones, 70% to 90% of them seen once. Sample: PBMCs or T cells enriched from blood (not recorded which). These receptors were collected from a woman aged 55-69 years in a cohort exposed to, infected with or recovered from COVID-19 (not recorded which). Each CDR3 is given with its conserved first and last residue. The order of the fields is CDR3 protein, CDR3 DNA, clone size, D gene, V gene, J gene. D genes are given only for firm matches. Rows may omit the clone size; those that give it use once, few, many or a size class.

CDR3: CASRRQGNTEAFF
DNA: TGCGCCAGCAGGAGGCAGGGGAACACTGAAGCTTTCTTT
size: few
D: NA
V: TRBV5-1
J: TRBJ1-1

CDR3: CASSLGDNLPNNEQFF
DNA: TGTGCCAGCAGCTTAGGGGACAATTTGCCCAACAATGAGCAGTTCTTC
size: NA
D: NA
V: TRBV7-9
J: TRBJ2-1

CDR3: CASNSGTGNSPLHF
DNA: TGTGCCAGCAACTCCGGGACAGGAAATTCACCCCTCCACTTT
size: NA
D: TRBD1
V: TRBV6-7
J: TRBJ1-6

CDR3: CASGLDLSGSSTDTQYF
DNA: TGTGCTAGTGGTTTGGACCTAAGCGGTTCTAGCACAGATACGCAGTATTTT
size: NA
D: NA
V: TRBV12-5
J: TRBJ2-3

CDR3: CASSHRDPNTIYF
DNA: TGTGCCAGCAGCCACAGGGATCCGAACACCATATATTTT
size: NA
D: NA
V: TRBV3-1/TRBV3-2
J: TRBJ1-3

CDR3: CATRQGLETQYF
DNA: TGTGCCACCCGACAGGGTTTGGAGACCCAGTACTTC
size: NA
D: TRBD1
V: TRBV10-3
J: TRBJ2-5

CDR3: CASSLLAGGYEQYF
DNA: TGTGCCAGCAGCTTGCTAGCGGGGGGCTACGAGCAGTACTTC
size: NA
D: TRBD2
V: TRBV5-8
J: TRBJ2-7

CDR3: CASSLGLREGRHEQYF
DNA: TGTGCCAGCAGCTTAGGACTGCGGGAGGGCCGCCACGAGCAGTACTTC
size: NA
D: TRBD2
V: TRBV7-8
J: TRBJ2-7

CDR3: CASSEAGPLGETQYF
DNA: TGCGCCAGCAGTGAGGCGGGACCGCTTGGAGAGACCCAGTACTTC
size: NA
D: NA
V: TRBV10-2
J: TRBJ2-5

CDR3: CASSLDRADFDEQFF
DNA: TGTGCCAGCAGTTTAGACAGGGCTGATTTCGATGAGCAGTTCTTC
size: NA
D: TRBD1
V: TRBV28
J: TRBJ2-1

CDR3: CASSSTQGRYNEQFF
DNA: TGTGCCAGCAGCTCGACCCAGGGGCGCTACAATGAGCAGTTCTTC
size: NA
D: NA
V: TRBV3-1/TRBV3-2
J: TRBJ2-1

CDR3: CASSPRGLAGGVTGELFF
DNA: TGTGCCAGCAGCCCACGGGGACTAGCGGGAGGGGTCACCGGGGAGCTGTTTTTT
size: NA
D: TRBD2
V: TRBV9
J: TRBJ2-2

CDR3: CASSEGAGNTEAFF
DNA: TGTGCCAGCTCCGAAGGGGCTGGGAACACTGAAGCTTTCTTT
size: few
D: NA
V: TRBV18
J: TRBJ1-1

CDR3: CASSPRRGAFF
DNA: TGTGCCAGCAGCCCCCGGAGGGGAGCTTTCTTT
size: NA
D: NA
V: TRBV27
J: TRBJ1-1

CDR3: CASSLGTGGGNQPQHF
DNA: TGCGCCAGCAGCCTAGGGACAGGGGGAGGCAATCAGCCCCAGCATTTT
size: NA
D: TRBD1
V: TRBV5-1
J: TRBJ1-5

CDR3: CASSLRGTGGAFF
DNA: TGTGCCAGCAGCTTGAGAGGGACAGGGGGAGCTTTCTTT
size: NA
D: TRBD1
V: TRBV5-6
J: TRBJ1-1

CDR3: CASSADRPSGNTIYF
DNA: TGTGCCAGCAGCGCTGACAGGCCCTCTGGAAACACCATATATTTT
size: NA
D: NA
V: TRBV7-9
J: TRBJ1-3

CDR3: CASSFITGTGQETQYF
DNA: TGTGCCAGCAGCTTCATCACCGGGACAGGGCAAGAGACCCAGTACTTC
size: NA
D: TRBD1
V: TRBV5-6
J: TRBJ2-5

CDR3: CASSREGQGMGQPQHF
DNA: TGCGCCAGCAGCCGGGAGGGACAGGGGATGGGTCAGCCCCAGCATTTT
size: NA
D: TRBD1
V: TRBV4-1
J: TRBJ1-5

CDR3: CASGGQGRTETQYF
DNA: TGTGCCAGCGGAGGACAGGGGCGGACGGAGACCCAGTACTTC
size: NA
D: TRBD1
V: TRBV25-1
J: TRBJ2-5

CDR3: CASSLEQGGYTF
DNA: TGTGCCAGCAGCTTAGAACAGGGTGGCTACACCTTC
size: NA
D: NA
V: TRBV7-9
J: TRBJ1-2

CDR3: CASSRAQGANTEAFF
DNA: TGTGCCAGTAGTAGAGCACAGGGGGCGAACACTGAAGCTTTCTTT
size: NA
D: TRBD1
V: TRBV19
J: TRBJ1-1

CDR3: CAWSITGWATEAFF
DNA: TGTGCCTGGAGTATAACAGGGTGGGCCACTGAAGCTTTCTTT
size: once
D: NA
V: TRBV30
J: TRBJ1-1

CDR3: CASSYRTGVFDEQYF
DNA: TGCGCCAGCAGCTACCGGACAGGGGTTTTCGACGAGCAGTACTTC
size: NA
D: TRBD1
V: TRBV5-1
J: TRBJ2-7

CDR3: CASSQGMTSYNEQFF
DNA: TGCGCCAGCAGCCAGGGGATGACCTCCTACAATGAGCAGTTCTTC
size: NA
D: NA
V: TRBV10-1
J: TRBJ2-1

CDR3: CASSGTSGKTDTQYF
DNA: TGTGCCAGCAGCGGGACTAGCGGGAAGACAGATACGCAGTATTTT
size: NA
D: TRBD2
V: TRBV2
J: TRBJ2-3

CDR3: CASSVREKSGELFF
DNA: TGTGCCAGCAGCGTGAGGGAAAAAAGCGGGGAGCTGTTTTTT
size: NA
D: NA
V: TRBV9
J: TRBJ2-2

CDR3: CASSVGGMVYNEQFF
DNA: TGTGCCAGCAGCGTGGGCGGGATGGTCTACAATGAGCAGTTCTTC
size: NA
D: NA
V: TRBV9
J: TRBJ2-1

CDR3: CASSDSGTRRPLEQYF
DNA: TGCGCCAGCAGTGACTCCGGGACAAGGAGACCCCTCGAGCAGTACTTC
size: few
D: NA
V: TRBV10-1
J: TRBJ2-7

CDR3: CSVLTGWAYGYTF
DNA: TGCAGCGTCCTGACAGGGTGGGCCTATGGCTACACCTTC
size: NA
D: TRBD1
V: TRBV29-1
J: TRBJ1-2

CDR3: CASSPDSMNTEAFF
DNA: TGCGCCAGCAGCCCGGACAGTATGAACACTGAAGCTTTCTTT
size: NA
D: NA
V: TRBV5-1
J: TRBJ1-1

CDR3: CASSYPSWGDYGYTF
DNA: TGTGCCAGCAGTTACCCTAGTTGGGGGGACTATGGCTACACCTTC
size: NA
D: NA
V: TRBV28
J: TRBJ1-2

CDR3: CASSEGQGARGYTF
DNA: TGTGCCAGCAGTGAGGGACAGGGGGCTAGGGGCTACACCTTC
size: few
D: TRBD1
V: TRBV2
J: TRBJ1-2

CDR3: CASSTAGTGVTEAFF
DNA: TGTGCCAGTAGTACAGCCGGGACAGGGGTGACTGAAGCTTTCTTT
size: NA
D: TRBD1
V: TRBV19
J: TRBJ1-1

CDR3: CASNPGGGGETQYF
DNA: TGTGCCAGCAACCCCGGAGGGGGGGGAGAGACCCAGTACTTC
size: once
D: NA
V: TRBV11-2
J: TRBJ2-5

CDR3: CASSIAGAGTDTQYF
DNA: TGCGCCAGCAGCATAGCGGGAGCGGGCACAGATACGCAGTATTTT
size: NA
D: TRBD2
V: TRBV5-1
J: TRBJ2-3

CDR3: CASSGGRAYEQYF
DNA: TGTGCCAGCAGTGGCGGGAGGGCCTACGAGCAGTACTTC
size: NA
D: TRBD2
V: TRBV28
J: TRBJ2-7

CDR3: CASSQSFGRESYEQYF
DNA: TGTGCCAGCAGCCAATCATTCGGGCGGGAGTCGTACGAGCAGTACTTC
size: NA
D: TRBD2
V: TRBV4-2
J: TRBJ2-7

CDR3: CASSPTSGVQETQYF
DNA: TGTGCCAGCTCACCGACTAGCGGAGTACAAGAGACCCAGTACTTC
size: NA
D: TRBD2
V: TRBV18
J: TRBJ2-5

CDR3: CASSKGRLNTGELFF
DNA: TGTGCCAGCAGCAAGGGGAGGCTGAACACCGGGGAGCTGTTTTTT
size: NA
D: NA
V: TRBV21-1
J: TRBJ2-2

CDR3: CATSRDAWTGNWGPYGYTF
DNA: TGTGCCACCAGCAGAGATGCATGGACAGGGAATTGGGGTCCCTATGGCTACACCTTC
size: NA
D: TRBD1
V: TRBV15
J: TRBJ1-2

CDR3: CATKDGTYEQYF
DNA: TGTGCCACCAAGGACGGGACCTACGAGCAGTACTTC
size: NA
D: NA
V: TRBV11-2
J: TRBJ2-7

CDR3: CASSEWGAGELFF
DNA: TGTGCCAGCAGTGAATGGGGAGCCGGGGAGCTGTTTTTT
size: NA
D: NA
V: TRBV2
J: TRBJ2-2

CDR3: CASSPDRFQPQHF
DNA: TGTGCCAGCAGCCCCGACAGGTTCCAGCCCCAGCATTTT
size: NA
D: NA
V: TRBV3-1/TRBV3-2
J: TRBJ1-5

CDR3: CASSLSTSGRETQYF
DNA: TGTGCCAGCAGCTTATCTACTAGCGGGAGAGAGACCCAGTACTTC
size: NA
D: TRBD2
V: TRBV13
J: TRBJ2-5

CDR3: CASSLEAGAYEQYF
DNA: TGTGCCAGCAGTCTCGAGGCGGGGGCCTACGAGCAGTACTTC
size: NA
D: TRBD2
V: TRBV3-1/TRBV3-2
J: TRBJ2-7

CDR3: CASSLDSHNSPLHF
DNA: TGTGCCAGCAGCCTCGACAGCCATAATTCACCCCTCCACTTT
size: NA
D: NA
V: TRBV9
J: TRBJ1-6

CDR3: CASSLGQGGGYGYTF
DNA: TGTGCCAGCAGCTTGGGACAGGGAGGCGGCTATGGCTACACCTTC
size: NA
D: TRBD1
V: TRBV13
J: TRBJ1-2

CDR3: CASSLGQGIYEQYF
DNA: TGCGCCAGCAGCTTGGGACAGGGAATATACGAGCAGTACTTC
size: NA
D: TRBD1
V: TRBV5-1
J: TRBJ2-7

CDR3: CASSRGTSDNEQFF
DNA: TGCGCCAGCAGCCGAGGGACTAGCGACAATGAGCAGTTCTTC
size: NA
D: TRBD2
V: TRBV4-1
J: TRBJ2-1

CDR3: CAWSGGLAALTDTQYF
DNA: TGTGCCTGGAGTGGGGGACTAGCGGCTTTGACAGATACGCAGTATTTT
size: few
D: TRBD2
V: TRBV30
J: TRBJ2-3

CDR3: CASSLFQGQETQYF
DNA: TGTGCCAGCAGTTTATTTCAGGGACAAGAGACCCAGTACTTC
size: NA
D: NA
V: TRBV28
J: TRBJ2-5